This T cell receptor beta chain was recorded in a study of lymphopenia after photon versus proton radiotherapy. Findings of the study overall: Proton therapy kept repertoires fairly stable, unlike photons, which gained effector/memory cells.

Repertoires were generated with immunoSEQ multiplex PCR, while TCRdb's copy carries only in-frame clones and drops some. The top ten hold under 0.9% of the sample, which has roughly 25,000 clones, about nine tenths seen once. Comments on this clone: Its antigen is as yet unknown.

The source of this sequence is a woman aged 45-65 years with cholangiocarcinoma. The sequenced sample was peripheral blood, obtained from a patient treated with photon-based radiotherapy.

The CDR3 reads CASSLWGTGKKANYGYTF. The CDR3 nucleotides are TGTGCCAGCAGTTTATGGGGGACAGGGAAAAAAGCTAACTATGGCTACACCTTC. The chain links TRBV28 to TRBJ1-2; 9 bases are shared with TRBD1. Germline CDR1 is MDHEN and CDR2 is SYDVKM. V lost 0 bases to trimming and J lost 0 bases; unmatched junction nucleotides: 8. This CDR3 has 18 amino acids.